This TCR beta chain was sequenced for a study of regulatory T cells in long-lasting Graves disease (dated by TCRdb to the early 2020s). Broadly, across the study: To count as having persistent Graves' disease, a patient had to have received antithyroid drug treatment for over 5 years with TSH receptor autoantibodies remaining persistently positive. Persistent Graves' disease patients were compared with newly diagnosed Graves' disease patients by peripheral blood TCR sequencing and RNA sequencing. The study took place in China and was registered as a clinical trial. A total of roughly 35 samples were covered by TCR sequencing, comprising some 13 persistent and approximately 20 newly diagnosed Graves' disease patients. Persistent Graves' disease patients in the clinical cohort had taken antithyroid drugs for 8 to 12 years on average.

In this sample, this clonotype turned up a few times. No cognate antigen has been identified for it. Base quality data are lacking; no much larger clone is found one base away. The time point label of this sample denotes: persistent/refractory GD, antithyroid drugs over 5 years with positive TRAb. For both TCR sequencing and RNA sequencing, RNA was extracted from PBMCs using TRIzol. The diagnosis of Graves' disease followed American Thyroid Association guidelines. Recruitment of patients was carried out at an endocrinology department in Xi'an, China. Each patient gave 9 to 10 milliliters of peripheral blood, collected in an EDTA anticoagulant tube. Ficoll Paque Plus density gradient separation was used to isolate PBMCs, and no further T cell sorting was performed. An Agilent 2100 Bioanalyzer and agarose gel were used to check RNA quality, while a NanoDrop 2000 measured RNA concentration. What the work shows at the level of the full study, not this receptor alone: Only the TCR beta chain was sequenced and analyzed. The study examined only peripheral blood because the primary lesion, thyroid tissue, could not be accessed. The authors acknowledged the small sample size as a limitation that may reduce accuracy. Persistent Graves' disease patients showed lower TCR Shannon entropy and fewer highly expanded clones than newly diagnosed patients, suggesting clonal expansion. A larger number of public clonotypes was shared among persistent patients (around 2,500) than among newly diagnosed patients (roughly 970).

Library method: multiplex PCR. Sequencing took place on an Illumina HiSeq 4000. To build TCR beta libraries, CDR3 regions were amplified by Arm-PCR using iRepertoire HTBI primers. Before sequencing, the PCR products went through gel purification. From the authors' description of their analysis: A total of 62 TRBV and 14 TRBJ segments were identified across samples and were used for gene usage analysis of CDR3 amino acid clonotypes. COPE and FqMerger were used to merge the filtered high-quality paired reads into contigs. BLAST was used to align contigs to the IMGT TRBV, TRBD and TRBJ reference genes, and CDR3 was defined following IMGT. Clonotypes above 0.1% frequency were classified as highly expanded clones. Shannon entropy was used to measure repertoire diversity, and the Gini coefficient was used to measure V-J evenness. Clonotypes shared by more than one individual were considered public. TCRdb ran its own pipeline on the public reads, namely fastp trimming at Q25 and MiXCR clone calling, and kept in-frame beta chains. Each CDR3 protein appears once, grouped with its most common genes and DNA. The V and J calls, along with clone size, are taken from TCRdb and not from the paper's own processing. The table for this sample lists 700,000 or so distinct CDR3 sequences; around 30% of them were counted only once. The ten largest clonotypes hold 35% to 55% of the sample.

The clonotype originates from a female donor with Graves disease. Sequences were derived from peripheral blood mononuclear cells (PBMCs), sampled when the disease was refractory, from a patient treated with antithyroid drugs.

The sequenced DNA: TGTGCCAGCAGTTTATGGGGAGGAGGGAACACTGAAGCTTTCTTT. Translated, it gives CASSLWGGGNTEAFF. This sequence uses TRBV28 and TRBJ1-1, with no confidently assigned D gene. The CDR3 holds 15 amino acids from the cysteine to the phenylalanine. CDR3 DNA is the only sequence kept; it has 45 bases, read in frame from the first base. The germline V gene specifies MDHEN as CDR1 and SYDVKM as CDR2. V sheds 0 bases and J sheds 1 base, leaving 9 bases between their ends.